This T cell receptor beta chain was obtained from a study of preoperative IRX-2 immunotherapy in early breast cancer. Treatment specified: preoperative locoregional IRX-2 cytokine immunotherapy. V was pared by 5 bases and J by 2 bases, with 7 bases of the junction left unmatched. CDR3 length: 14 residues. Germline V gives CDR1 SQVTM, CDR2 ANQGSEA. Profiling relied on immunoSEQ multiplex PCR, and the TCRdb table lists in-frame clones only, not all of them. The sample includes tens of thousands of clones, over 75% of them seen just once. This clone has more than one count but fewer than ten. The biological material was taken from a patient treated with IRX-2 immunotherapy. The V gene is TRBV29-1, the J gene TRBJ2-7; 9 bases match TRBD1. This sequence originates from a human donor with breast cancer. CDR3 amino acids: CSVSGTGKPYEQYF. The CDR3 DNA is TGCAGCGTTTCCGGGACAGGGAAGCCCTACGAGCAGTACTTC.